These 14 T cell receptor beta chains were all obtained from the same sample, sequenced in a study of identical twins. TCRdb processed the 5' RACE reads anew with MiXCR; each CDR3 protein has one entry. The sample consists of about 460,000 distinct CDR3 sequences, 14% of them appearing once. This sample was also put to use in a study of yellow fever vaccine responses in identical twins.

Sequenced sample: CD4+ T cells sorted from blood. These receptors all come from a woman under 30 in good health.

The chain uses TRBV20-1 and TRBJ1-6; 10 bases match TRBD1. The CDR3 has 13 residues. Germline CDR1 DFQATT, CDR2 SNEGSKA (reference sequence). Trimming cost V 4 bases and J 9 bases; bases outside gene matches: 3. CDR3 amino acids: CSAKTGGPSPLHF. The CDR3 DNA sequence: TGCAGTGCTAAGACAGGGGGCCCTTCACCCCTCCACTTT.

The chain joins TRBV29-1 to TRBJ2-1; TRBD1 agrees at 10 bases. The CDR3 length is 12 residues. CDR1 SQVTM and CDR2 ANQGSEA come from the germline V gene. Germline trimming cut 7 bases from V and 8 bases from J; bases unmatched to any gene: 5. CDR3 sequence reads: CSARQGAYEQFF. In DNA, the CDR3 is TGCAGCGCCCGACAGGGGGCCTATGAGCAGTTCTTC.

This clonotype was found a few times. CDR3 region: CASSTNPGTGFAEQFF. The DNA for the CDR3 is TGCGCCAGCAGCACCAACCCCGGGACAGGTTTTGCTGAGCAGTTCTTC. V usage is TRBV5-1 and J usage is TRBJ2-1, with 8 bases fitting TRBD1. V dropped 4 bases and J dropped 9; count of bases not matched to a gene: 15. The CDR3 has 16 residues. Per the germline V gene, CDR1 is SGHRS and CDR2 is YFSETQ.

This clonotype was counted a few times. The chain is built from TRBV12-3 or TRBV12-4 and TRBJ2-4; possible D gene TRBD2, 6 bases. The V end was cut by 6 bases, the J end by 7 bases, with 19 bases between. CDR3 length: 15 residues. This CDR3 reads CASSEGGLNWNIQYF. The CDR3, as DNA: TGTGCCAGCAGCGAGGGAGGCCTAAATTGGAACATTCAGTACTTC.

The chain employs TRBV20-1 and TRBJ1-5; D gene ambiguous. V was cut by 2 bases and J by 0 bases, with 2 bases left in between. Germline CDR1 and CDR2: DFQATT and SNEGSKA (reference sequence). The CDR3 sequence is 12 residues long. In DNA form, the CDR3 reads TGCAGTGCTAGACGTAGCAATCAGCCCCAGCATTTT. Its translation is CSARRSNQPQHF.

This clonotype was counted a few times. This chain uses TRBV6-1 with TRBJ1-4; 9 nucleotides line up with TRBD1. Trimming removed 5 bases from V and 0 bases from J; junction bases left unmatched: 4. Germline V gene lookup returns CDR1 MNHNS and CDR2 SASEGT. This CDR3 has 16 amino acids. The CDR3 spells CASSLTGGSTNEKLFF. The CDR3 nucleotides are TGTGCCAGCAGTCTGACAGGGGGATCAACTAATGAAAAACTGTTTTTT.

This clonotype came up a few times. CDR3 loop: CSASKSGSSYNEQFF. Written as DNA, the CDR3 is TGCAGTGCTAGCAAAAGCGGGAGCTCCTACAATGAGCAGTTCTTC. V is TRBV20-1 and J is TRBJ2-1; TRBD2 aligns across 8 bases. The J segment lost 0 bases and the V segment lost 3 bases, leaving 4 bases of the junction unmatched. The germline gives CDR1 DFQATT, CDR2 SNEGSKA (reference sequence). The CDR3 is 15 residues long.

The chain has TRBV6-2 or TRBV6-3 and TRBJ2-2, with 7 bases aligning to TRBD2. CDR3 size: 17 residues. J lost 3 bases, V lost 2 bases, and 9 bases had no gene match. Germline V CDR1 and CDR2: MNHEY, SVGEGT. This CDR3 reads CASSYPRTSSDTGELFF. The DNA for the CDR3 is TGTGCCAGCAGTTACCCCCGGACTAGTAGTGACACCGGGGAGCTGTTTTTT.

The J gene is TRBJ2-7, the V gene TRBV7-9, with D possibly being TRBD2 (5 bases). In germline, CDR1 is SEHNR, CDR2 FQNEAQ (reference sequence). The CDR3 spans 15 residues. The V end was cut by 5 bases, the J end by 4 bases, with 18 bases between. CDR3 DNA: TGTGCCAGCAGCCACACTAGACAAGGCAATTACGAGCAGTACTTC. It translates to CASSHTRQGNYEQYF.

This chain uses TRBV6-1 with TRBJ2-2; possible D gene TRBD1, 5 bases. Germline loops: CDR1 MNHNS, CDR2 SASEGT. V dropped 6 bases and J dropped 0 bases, with 14 bases sitting between them. This CDR3 is built from 16 residues. The CDR3 DNA reads TGTGCCAGCAGCCGCCCCAGGGCGACGAACACCGGGGAGCTGTTTTTT. This codes for CASSRPRATNTGELFF.

This clonotype showed up many times. This chain links TRBV9 with TRBJ2-1, with D tentatively TRBD2 (6 bases). Germline V gene data show CDR1 as SGDLS and CDR2 as YYNGEE. Trimming pared 5 bases from V and 0 bases from J, leaving 12 bases between. The CDR3 loop spans 15 amino acids. The CDR3 loop reads CASSVVGGSYNEQFF. The CDR3 DNA reads as TGTGCCAGCAGTGTTGTCGGGGGCTCCTACAATGAGCAGTTCTTC.

The chain recombines TRBV9 with TRBJ2-3; D remains unclear. The germline V gene has CDR1 SGDLS and CDR2 YYNGEE. Between the trimmed V and J ends, which lost 1 base and 0 bases, there was a span of 12 bases. The CDR3 totals 16 residues. The CDR3 bases are TGTGCCAGCAGCGTATCCCCTAGGGTTAGCACAGATACGCAGTATTTT. This codes for CASSVSPRVSTDTQYF.

This clonotype has more than one count but fewer than ten. The CDR3 DNA follows: TGTGCCACCAGCTCGATGGGGAGGGGGTACGAGCAGTACTTC. It codes for CATSSMGRGYEQYF. The J gene is TRBJ2-7, the V gene TRBV15; tentative D call: TRBD2 (7 bases). Germline assignment: CDR1 LNHNV and CDR2 YYDKDF (reference sequence). CDR3 length: 14 residues. Deletions cut 5 bases from V and 4 bases from J, with 15 bases between. Together with reference TRBV15 and TRBJ2-7, the CDR3 gives the full variable domain: DAMVIQNPRYQVTQFGKPVTLSCSQTLNHNVMYWYQQKSSQAPKLLFHYYDKDFNNEADTPDNFQSRRPNTSFCFLDIRSPGLGDTAMYLCATSSMGRGYEQYFGPGTRLTVT.

There are a few counts of this clonotype. CDR3 residues: CASSLGGTGRMDEQFF. In DNA, the CDR3 is TGTGCCAGCAGCTTAGGGGGGACAGGGAGGATGGATGAGCAGTTCTTC. V is TRBV7-2 and J is TRBJ2-1, with 9 bases matching TRBD1. CDR1 is SGHTA, CDR2 FQGNSA, per germline. CDR3 length: 16 amino acids. Trimming at V came to 1 base and at J to 8 bases, leaving 9 bases not matched to a gene. Together with reference TRBV7-2 and TRBJ2-1, the CDR3 gives the full variable domain: GAGVSQSPSNKVTEKGKDVELRCDPISGHTALYWYRQSLGQGLEFLIYFQGNSAPDKSGLPSDRFSAERTGGSVSTLTIQRTQQEDSAVYLCASSLGGTGRMDEQFFGPGTRLTVL.